Below are 18 T cell receptor beta chains sequenced from a single sample in a study of T cells in Graves' hyperthyroidism and ophthalmopathy. Template material for amplifying TCR beta CDR3 regions consisted of RNA transcripts. In the first-round RT-PCR of the TCR CDR3, the HTBI primer set was used. A single record per CDR3 protein comes from TCRdb applying MiXCR to the multiplex PCR reads. This table holds fewer than 500,000 distinct CDR3 sequences, about 15% found once. The sample consisted of blood. These receptor sequences come from a man aged 18 to 35 with Graves' ophthalmopathy.

CDR3 nucleotides: TGTGCCAGCAGCCAAGGGGTAGAACCCCAGCATTTT. This gives the protein CASSQGVEPQHF. The chain uses TRBV11-2 and TRBJ1-5; D is possibly TRBD1 (5 bases). Trimming cost V 5 bases and J 10 bases, with 12 bases left between them. The germline V gene has CDR1 SGHAT and CDR2 FQNNGV. This CDR3 is 12 amino acids long.

With regard to this clonotype: A much more abundant neighbour one base away suggests this may be a read error. The rearrangement uses TRBV3-1 and TRBJ2-3; D is ambiguous. CDR3 size: 15 residues. Looked up from germline, CDR1 is LGHDT and CDR2 is YNNKEL (reference sequence). This CDR3 reads CASGQDPRTADTQYF. CDR3 bases: TGTGCCAGCGGCCAAGACCCCCGGACGGCAGATACGCAGTATTTT.

This clonotype was counted many times. V and J are TRBV12-3 or TRBV12-4 and TRBJ2-1; TRBD1 matches 12 bases. Losses at the gene ends were 3 bases for V and 4 bases for J; bases not matched to a gene: 13. CDR3 length: 19 residues. The CDR3 reads CASSFPGQGATGLYNEQFF. The CDR3, as DNA: TGTGCCAGCAGTTTTCCGGGACAGGGGGCGACCGGACTGTACAATGAGCAGTTCTTC.

This clonotype has more than one count but fewer than ten. The chain links TRBV29-1 to TRBJ2-1; 8 nucleotides match TRBD2. After removal of 3 bases from V and 5 bases from J, the junction contained 6 bases not matched to a gene. The CDR3 runs 14 residues. The germline V gene encodes CDR1 SQVTM and CDR2 ANQGSEA. The CDR3 sequence is CSVEGRGEHNEQFF. Written as DNA, the CDR3 is TGCAGCGTTGAGGGGCGGGGGGAACACAATGAGCAGTTCTTC.

This clonotype was observed many times. V and J are TRBV29-1 and TRBJ2-3, with a tentative D call TRBD2 (6 bases). The V end lost 3 bases, the J end lost 1 base, and 14 bases lay between the germline ends. The CDR3 has 15 amino acids. CDR1 SQVTM and CDR2 ANQGSEA come from the germline V gene. CDR3 loop: CSVESVAERTDTQYF. CDR3 sequence (DNA): TGCAGCGTTGAGTCGGTAGCGGAGCGCACAGATACGCAGTATTTT.

This clonotype was seen only once. The chain employs TRBV6-4 and TRBJ2-5; D is perhaps TRBD2 (6 bases). Germline V lookup: CDR1 MRHNA, CDR2 SNTAGT. V gave up 6 bases and J gave up 11 bases, with 25 bases separating them. CDR3 length: 15 residues. CDR3 amino acids: CASSCRDSRADTQYF. In DNA form, the CDR3 reads TGTGCCAGCAGCTGCCGGGACTCCCGCGCAGATACGCAGTACTTC.

This clonotype was recorded at least ten times. The rearrangement joins TRBV24-1 to TRBJ2-5; D not certain. This CDR3 contains 14 residues. The germline V and J ends were trimmed by 0 bases and 2 bases, with 6 bases remaining between them. Germline V CDR1 and CDR2: KGHDR, SFDVKD. The chain's CDR3 is CATSDLLTQETQYF. CDR3 nucleotide sequence: TGTGCCACCAGTGATTTGTTGACTCAAGAGACCCAGTACTTC.

This clonotype was picked up many times. The rearrangement links TRBV7-9 to TRBJ2-1; 10 nucleotides agree with TRBD2. Germline V gene sequence: CDR1 SEHNR, CDR2 FQNEAQ (reference sequence). The CDR3 has 13 amino acids. V lost 4 bases and J lost 9; bases outside the gene matches: 3. CDR3 bases: TGTGCCAGCAGCTCGGGGACTAGCGCTGAGCAGTTCTTC. Protein product: CASSSGTSAEQFF.

This clonotype was seen at least ten times. This chain joins TRBV6-2 or TRBV6-3 and TRBJ2-1; TRBD1 or TRBD2 may be the D gene (7 bases each). V was cut by 2 bases and J by 3 bases, with 11 bases left in between. This CDR3 has 15 residues. Germline CDR1 and CDR2: MNHEY and SVGEGT. The CDR3 DNA reads as TGTGCCAGCAGTTACGCAGGGGGGGGCTACAATGAGCAGTTCTTC. Translating gives CASSYAGGGYNEQFF.

The rearrangement joins TRBV10-2 to TRBJ1-2, with a tentative D call TRBD1 (6 bases). The ends were cut back, 5 bases at V and 3 bases at J, with 13 bases in the middle. Germline CDR1 WSHSY, CDR2 SAAADI. The CDR3 has 14 amino acids. The CDR3: CASSPGTIHYGYTF. The CDR3 region has the DNA TGCGCCAGCAGTCCCGGGACAATTCACTATGGCTACACCTTC.

This clonotype was counted at least ten times. The chain links TRBV24-1 to TRBJ2-3, with 9 bases identical to TRBD1. This CDR3 comprises 16 residues. Unmatched junction bases numbered 9, after V lost 4 bases and J lost 5 bases. The germline CDR1 and CDR2 sequences are KGHDR and SFDVKD. DNA of the CDR3: TGTGCCACCAGTGACCAACACAGGGGGCCGGGAGATACGCAGTATTTT. Its translation: CATSDQHRGPGDTQYF.

This clonotype was counted at least ten times. The chain employs TRBV29-1 and TRBJ2-7; D might be TRBD1 or TRBD2, each matching 6 bases. The CDR3 consists of 13 residues. Germline V CDR1 and CDR2: SQVTM, ANQGSEA. V lost 6 bases and J 4 bases, leaving 16 bases between the germline ends. The CDR3: CSVRYSGAYEQYF. For the CDR3, the DNA is TGCAGCGTCCGTTATTCGGGGGCTTACGAGCAGTACTTC.

This clonotype has at least ten counts. The chain employs TRBV5-1 and TRBJ2-3; TRBD2 matches 15 bases. The germline gives CDR1 SGHRS, CDR2 YFSETQ. The CDR3 totals 18 residues. Germline trimming cut 1 base from V and 3 bases from J; bases unmatched to any gene: 6. Here the CDR3 reads CASSLSPGLAGGTDTQYF. Here the CDR3 DNA reads TGCGCCAGCAGCTTGAGTCCGGGACTAGCGGGAGGTACAGATACGCAGTATTTT.

This clonotype was detected a few times. This chain joins TRBV10-3 and TRBJ2-2, with D possibly TRBD2 on 6 matching bases. The length of the CDR3 is 15 residues. Per the germline V gene, CDR1 is ENHRY and CDR2 is SYGVKD. Trimming stripped 7 bases from V and 5 bases from J, with 17 bases between. The CDR3 is CAITPSREKTGELFF. The CDR3 DNA is TGTGCCATCACCCCCTCCCGGGAGAAGACCGGGGAGCTGTTTTTT.

This clonotype was seen a handful of times. The V gene is TRBV10-2, the J gene TRBJ2-2; 10 bases match TRBD1. V dropped 10 bases and J dropped 5; count of bases not matched to a gene: 7. The CDR3 length is 14 residues. Germline assignment: CDR1 WSHSY and CDR2 SAAADI. Written as DNA, the CDR3 is TGCGCCACCTGGGACAGGGGTTGGACCGGGGAGCTGTTTTTT. This gives the protein CATWDRGWTGELFF.

Concerning this clonotype: This may be a read error, as it is one base from a much larger clone. The rearrangement uses TRBV7-8 and TRBJ2-7; TRBD1 agrees at 7 bases. The germline V gene has CDR1 SGHVS and CDR2 FQNEAQ. V was clipped by 1 base and J by 5 bases; unmatched bases: 2. This CDR3 is built from 13 residues. In DNA, the CDR3 is TGTGCCAGCAGCTTAGACAGGGGCCACGAGCAGTACTTC. It yields the protein CASSLDRGHEQYF.

This clonotype was recorded at least ten times. This chain joins TRBV6-1 and TRBJ2-2; D ambiguous. Trimming stripped 0 bases from V and 0 bases from J, with 8 bases between. CDR3 size: 16 residues. CDR1 is MNHNS, CDR2 SASEGT, per germline. The CDR3 sequence is CASSEAVSPNTGELFF. As DNA, the CDR3 is TGTGCCAGCAGTGAAGCTGTCAGCCCGAACACCGGGGAGCTGTTTTTT.

This rearrangement joins TRBV5-1 to TRBJ2-2; TRBD2 aligns across 13 bases. CDR1 and CDR2 (germline): SGHRS, YFSETQ. CDR3 length equals 16 residues. The V segment lost 4 bases and the J segment 3 bases; nucleotides outside the gene matches: 3. The CDR3 protein is CASSAGLAGDTGELFF. CDR3 nucleotides: TGCGCCAGCAGCGCAGGACTAGCGGGAGACACCGGGGAGCTGTTTTTT. The entire variable domain, with the rest obtained from reference TRBV5-1 and TRBJ2-2, is as follows: KAGVTQTPRYLIKTRGQQVTLSCSPISGHRSVSWYQQTPGQGLQFLFEYFSETQRNKGNFPGRFSGRQFSNSRSEMNVSTLELGDSALYLCASSAGLAGDTGELFFGEGSRLTVL.